The rows below give T cell receptor beta chains drawn from one sample of a study of CXCR3-negative and CXCR3-positive naive CD8 T cells. From the 5' RACE reads, TCRdb lists one entry per CDR3 protein and no DNA. This sample's table reports under 85,000 distinct CDR3 sequences. Sample: naive CXCR3+ CD8+ T cells from blood. Every receptor here comes from a human donor in good health. Some clones in this sample may be carry-over from other donors' samples. Each CDR3 is given with its conserved first and last residue. Fields, in order: J gene, CDR3 length, V gene, CDR3 protein.

>TRBJ2-2|19|TRBV28
CASSLLLGLGNASPGELFF
>TRBJ2-2|13|TRBV11-2
CASSLSLTGELFF
>TRBJ2-3|19|TRBV4-1
CASSQDPRTSGGPTDTQYF
>TRBJ2-5|14|TRBV20-1
CSARDWWDQETQYF
>TRBJ2-5|13|TRBV12-3/TRBV12-4
CASSSTSEETQYF
>TRBJ1-1|14|TRBV12-3/TRBV12-4
CASSLVHRGTEAFF
>TRBJ2-7|13|TRBV27
CASSLRETYEQYF
>TRBJ2-7|13|TRBV29-1
CSPSGPRNYEQYF
>TRBJ2-5|13|TRBV29-1
CSVSERGLETQYF
>TRBJ2-1|13|TRBV28
CASSLGLGQVPFF
>TRBJ1-6|21|TRBV4-1
CASSQEGLRVTPPPANSPLHF
>TRBJ1-2|13|TRBV6-1
CASSEDRIYGYTF
>TRBJ2-1|14|TRBV5-6
CASSLGTGYNEQFF
>TRBJ2-7|13|TRBV5-1
CASSSLDQQEQYF
>TRBJ1-4|16|TRBV4-1
CASSPRVSATNEKLFF
>TRBJ2-1|15|TRBV4-1
CASSPEPGVSNEQFF
>TRBJ1-2|13|TRBV3-1
CASSQRQHYGYTF
>TRBJ2-2|16|TRBV20-1
CSALSTSQGYTGELFF
>TRBJ2-6|18|TRBV29-1
CSVEDRTGGIPGANVLTF
>TRBJ2-7|16|TRBV9
CASSVAPGTGLYEQYF
>TRBJ2-7|14|TRBV28
CASGPNQGLYEQYF
>TRBJ1-2|15|TRBV20-1
CSARDANSGEYGYTF
>TRBJ2-7|13|TRBV28
CASSPGTYYEQYF
>TRBJ2-1|11|TRBV5-1
CASSYRYEQFF
>TRBJ2-3|18|TRBV5-6
CASSLVDGGGILTDTQYF
>TRBJ2-5|13|TRBV20-1
CKPLWREQETQYF
>TRBJ2-1|12|TRBV4-3
CASSQDSSEQFF
>TRBJ1-1|14|TRBV20-1
CSAKTTGDNTEAFF
>TRBJ1-2|18|TRBV7-2
CASSTSGTGGLSNYGYTF
>TRBJ2-2|18|TRBV28
CASSFVRTGGNQAGELFF
>TRBJ1-5|11|TRBV28
CASSLGRPQHF
>TRBJ2-1|14|TRBV7-6
CASSSGGVYNEQFF
>TRBJ2-3|14|TRBV7-9
CASSLNLITDTQYF
>TRBJ2-1|15|TRBV7-2
CASSLRTGGNYEQFF
>TRBJ2-7|13|TRBV29-1
CSVRESGLYEQYF
>TRBJ2-1|15|TRBV29-1
CSVATGTSGYNEQFF
>TRBJ2-1|15|TRBV4-1
CASSQGQGEGDEQFF
>TRBJ2-2|16|TRBV28
CASRGLAGFNTGELFF
>TRBJ1-6|13|TRBV28
CASRKVLGSPLHF
>TRBJ2-4|17|TRBV5-5
CASSLSPPTLAKNIQYF
>TRBJ2-5|18|TRBV4-3
CASSQEFLGGVDEKTHYF
>TRBJ2-7|16|TRBV11-2
CASSEYPSGGQYEQYF
>TRBJ2-2|15|TRBV24-1
CATSEGNLETGELFF
>TRBJ2-4|22|TRBV23-1
CASSHRAQGLSRSFLSKNIQYF
>TRBJ1-4|14|TRBV6-6
CASSHRGMNEKLFF
>TRBJ2-1|14|TRBV12-3/TRBV12-4
CASSGEYAYNEQFF
>TRBJ2-7|13|TRBV5-1
CASSFGLSYEQYF
>TRBJ2-7|15|TRBV4-3
CASSLEIAGADEQYF
>TRBJ2-3|13|TRBV12-3/TRBV12-4
CASSFTLADTQYF
>TRBJ2-7|14|TRBV4-1
CASSPTSGTDEQYF
>TRBJ2-7|15|TRBV28
CASSPLFAGSHEQYF
>TRBJ1-5|14|TRBV28
CASSFRDSNQPRHF
>TRBJ1-5|15|TRBV6-5
CASSYSGGSNQPQHF
>TRBJ2-7|14|TRBV28
CASNSNGDRYEQYF
>TRBJ1-2|16|TRBV7-8
CASSFEKQGADYGYTF
>TRBJ2-7|13|TRBV28
CASSWGGDHEQYF
>TRBJ1-6|13|TRBV6-6
CAHKAGLDSPLHF
>TRBJ1-5|14|TRBV14
CASSQGGYNQPQHF
>TRBJ1-1|17|TRBV5-1
CASSLGSPDGLGTEAFF
>TRBJ1-4|16|TRBV28
CASSPSYGVGSEKLFF